This T cell receptor (beta chain) was documented in a study of T cells expressing NK-cell markers. Study-level information: It was from sorted CD3+CD56+NKG2C+, CD3+CD56+NKG2C- and CD3+CD56-NKG2C+ T cells that TCR beta repertoires came. Points from the study as a whole: Dominant NKG2C+ clonotype frequencies of roughly 1.0-7.0% of CD8+ T cells were measured in a handful of donors.

TCRdb re-called the 5' RACE reads; every CDR3 protein appears as one record, without DNA. Its table lists over 350,000 distinct CDR3 sequences. With respect to this clonotype: What it recognizes is unknown.

This CDR3 is 14 amino acids long. The germline V gene encodes CDR1 SGHRS and CDR2 YFSETQ. The origin of this receptor is a woman aged 45 to 65 in good health. Material for sequencing was blood T cells: a sorted CD56 or NKG2C T cell subset, CD4+ or CD8+ T cells, or bulk PBMC T cells (not recorded which). The J gene is TRBJ1-1, the V gene TRBV5-1; the D gene TCRdb calls, TRBD1, cannot be checked with no DNA. CDR3 sequence: CASSPGTMNTEAFF.